The 24 T cell receptor beta chains in this list originate from one sample, sequenced in a study of regulatory T cells in long-lasting Graves disease. Investigators prepared the TCR beta libraries by applying iRepertoire HTBI primers and Arm-PCR of CDR3 regions. MiXCR was run by TCRdb on the multiplex PCR reads, yielding one entry per CDR3 protein. The sample carries 540,000 or so distinct CDR3 sequences, less than 15% recorded once. Sample time point: newly diagnosed GD, antithyroid drugs for less than 3 months. The TCR library was made from RNA extracted from PBMCs. This same sample was also taken into another study, of T cells in Graves' hyperthyroidism and ophthalmopathy.

Source: peripheral blood mononuclear cells (PBMCs), taken at new diagnosis, from a patient treated with antithyroid drugs. The receptors shown here come from a man aged 25 to 40 with Graves disease.

This clonotype was seen at least ten times. The chain couples TRBV5-1 to TRBJ1-1; 10 bases map to TRBD1. V shed 7 bases and J 5 bases; nucleotides not matched to a gene: 2. This CDR3 is 12 amino acids long. Germline V gene sequence: CDR1 SGHRS, CDR2 YFSETQ. The CDR3 reads CASGTGDTEAFF. The CDR3 region has the DNA TGCGCCAGCGGGACAGGGGATACTGAAGCTTTCTTT.

The rearrangement links TRBV3-1 to TRBJ2-7; D perhaps matches TRBD1 (5 bases). The V and J ends lost 2 bases and 7 bases respectively, with 12 bases between them. The CDR3 covers 13 residues. Germline CDR1 and CDR2: LGHDT and YNNKEL (reference sequence). The CDR3 DNA reads TGTGCCAGCAGCCAACAGGGTTCGGGTGAGCAGTACTTC. This sequence encodes CASSQQGSGEQYF.

Points on this clonotype: One end of the junction fails to match germline, which may point to a read error. The chain carries TRBV11-2 and TRBJ2-5; 12 bases line up with TRBD2. Germline CDR1 reads SGHAT; CDR2 reads FQNNGV. The CDR3 runs 17 residues. The CDR3 loop reads CASSPDSSGRAPETQYF. For the CDR3, the DNA is TGCGCCAGCAGCCCAGACTCTAGCGGGAGGGCCCCGGAGACCCAGTACTTC. The full variable domain, its missing parts supplied by reference TRBV11-2 and TRBJ2-5, is EAGVAQSPRYKIIEKRQSVAFWCNPISGHATLYWYQQILGQGPKLLIQFQNNGVVDDSQLPKDRFSAERLKGVDSTLKIQPAKLEDSAVYLCASSPDSSGRAPETQYFGPGTRLLVL.

The chain combines TRBV5-4 with TRBJ2-1; 12 bases line up with TRBD2. The CDR3 totals 14 residues. The ends lost 7 bases at V and 2 bases at J; junction bases unmatched: 1. CDR1 SGHNT and CDR2 YYREEE come from the germline V gene (reference sequence). Here the CDR3 DNA reads TGTGCCAGCGGGACTAGCGGGCCCTACAATGAGCAGTTCTTC. Protein: CASGTSGPYNEQFF.

At least ten counts were recorded for this clonotype. The chain joins TRBV6-1 to TRBJ1-5; 8 bases fit TRBD1. The CDR3 runs 17 residues. The germline gives CDR1 MNHNS, CDR2 SASEGT. Trimming took 5 bases from V and 0 from J; bases not matched to a gene: 9. The DNA for the CDR3 is TGTGCCAGCAGTCCCGGACAGGGCAGGGGTAGCAATCAGCCCCAGCATTTT. It encodes CASSPGQGRGSNQPQHF.

CDR3 bases: TGCGCCAGCAGCCAGCCCCGGGACAGGGGTGGAGAGCAGTACTTC. Protein product: CASSQPRDRGGEQYF. The chain links TRBV4-1 to TRBJ2-7, with 10 nucleotides matching TRBD1. The CDR3 runs to 15 residues. J lost 7 bases, V lost 3 bases, and 9 bases had no gene match. Germline V gene data show CDR1 as MGHRA and CDR2 as YSYEKL.

This clonotype was observed a few times. The CDR3 DNA sequence: TGTGCCAGCAGCCGGATAGCGGACTCCTACAATGAGCAGTTCTTC. Amino acids: CASSRIADSYNEQFF. The chain joins TRBV13 to TRBJ2-1, with D possibly being TRBD2 (6 bases). The length of the CDR3 is 15 residues. V was shortened by 5 bases and J by 0 bases, with 11 bases between the two germline ends. The V gene's germline CDR1 is PRHDT and CDR2 FYEKMQ (reference sequence).

In nucleotides, the CDR3 is TGTGCCAGCAGTTTGACAGGTATCTCTGGAAACACCATATATTTT. Amino acid sequence: CASSLTGISGNTIYF. This chain links TRBV12-3 or TRBV12-4 with TRBJ1-3; D is possibly TRBD1 (6 bases). The CDR3 runs to 15 residues. V lost 3 bases, J lost 0 bases, and 9 bases lay in between.

This clonotype was counted ten times or more. This chain uses TRBV20-1 with TRBJ1-1, with 8 nucleotides matching TRBD1. From germline, CDR1 is DFQATT and CDR2 SNEGSKA (reference sequence). The CDR3 has 11 residues. CDR3 amino acids: CRTGENTEAFF. For the CDR3, the DNA is TGCAGGACAGGGGAGAACACTGAAGCTTTCTTT.

This clonotype has a count of ten or more. The chain couples TRBV28 to TRBJ2-2, with D maybe TRBD1 (6 bases). V shed 8 bases and J shed 4 bases, with 11 bases lying between them. The germline V gene has CDR1 MDHEN and CDR2 SYDVKM. This CDR3 is built from 13 residues. The chain's CDR3 is CASLRGSTGELFF. The CDR3 DNA reads as TGTGCCAGCCTCAGGGGTAGCACCGGGGAGCTGTTTTTT.

The chain links TRBV4-1 to TRBJ1-3; the D is unclear. The CDR3 loop spans 14 amino acids. V was shortened by 1 base and J by 2 bases, with 6 bases between the two germline ends. CDR1 is MGHRA, CDR2 YSYEKL, per germline. CDR3 in DNA: TGCGCCAGCAGCCAAGGTGGGGCTGGAAACACCATATATTTT. This codes for CASSQGGAGNTIYF.

This clonotype has ten or more counts. A read error may account for a junction end that differs from germline. The J gene is TRBJ2-3, the V gene TRBV11-2; D possibly corresponds to TRBD1 (5 bases). The CDR3 is 16 residues long. Germline V lookup: CDR1 SGHAT, CDR2 FQNNGV. DNA for the CDR3: TGTGCCAGCAGCGTACTTTTAGCCCGATTCACAGGTACGCAGTATTTT. As protein: CASSVLLARFTGTQYF.

This clonotype occurred a few times. The chain recombines TRBV20-1 with TRBJ2-3; 11 bases fit TRBD2. With V trimmed by 6 bases and J by 2 bases, 19 bases remained unmatched. The germline gives CDR1 DFQATT, CDR2 SNEGSKA (reference sequence). The CDR3 is made up of 19 amino acids. The CDR3 bases are TGCAGTGCCGGCTCCCTAACTAGCGGGAGTGGGTTGGTCACAGATACGCAGTATTTT. This sequence encodes CSAGSLTSGSGLVTDTQYF.

The sample holds many counts of this clonotype. The rearrangement joins TRBV12-3 or TRBV12-4 to TRBJ1-5, with a possible D match to TRBD1 (5 bases). V was pared by 6 bases and J by 1 base, with 16 bases between. This CDR3 comprises 16 residues. The chain's CDR3 is CASSPRGETSNQPQHF. DNA for the CDR3: TGTGCCAGCAGCCCCCGGGGGGAGACAAGCAATCAGCCCCAGCATTTT.

The table lists this clonotype with a few counts. The gene calls are TRBV27 and TRBJ1-2; D gene ambiguous. CDR1 MNHEY and CDR2 SMNVEV come from the germline V gene (reference sequence). V was cut by 0 bases and J by 1 base, with 15 bases left in between. This CDR3 region has 17 residues. CDR3 sequence reads: CASSLSLGYTDNYGYTF. The CDR3 DNA reads TGTGCCAGCAGTTTATCGTTGGGTTATACGGATAACTATGGCTACACCTTC.

This clonotype was counted at least ten times. CDR3 residues: CASREGTGGSYEQYF. The CDR3, as DNA: TGCGCCAGCAGGGAAGGGACAGGGGGCTCCTACGAGCAGTACTTC. J is TRBJ2-7 and V is TRBV5-1; 11 nucleotides agree with TRBD1. Germline trimming cut 5 bases from V and 0 bases from J; bases unmatched to any gene: 4. The CDR3 length is 15 residues. Germline CDR1 reads SGHRS; CDR2 reads YFSETQ.

Only a few counts were recorded for this clonotype. The CDR3 region has the DNA TGTGCCAGCAGCGAGGGACAGGAGTACGGAAACACCATATATTTT. It encodes CASSEGQEYGNTIYF. The V and J genes are TRBV11-2 and TRBJ1-3, with 8 positions matching TRBD1. Germline loops: CDR1 SGHAT, CDR2 FQNNGV. J was trimmed by 4 bases and V by 5 bases; bases with no gene match: 7. This CDR3 has 15 residues.

This clonotype showed up many times. This chain joins TRBV7-9 and TRBJ2-7; D may be TRBD1 (5 bases). The CDR3 runs to 15 residues. Germline CDR1 is SEHNR and CDR2 is FQNEAQ (reference sequence). Trimming removed 4 bases from V and 4 bases from J, with 17 bases in between. The CDR3 region has the DNA TGTGCCAGCAGCTCCTGGGGCCAGATGATTTACGAGCAGTACTTC. Translating it yields CASSSWGQMIYEQYF.

This clonotype showed up just a few times. V usage is TRBV12-3 or TRBV12-4 and J usage is TRBJ2-5; no reliable D call. V lost 4 bases, J lost 6 bases, and 9 bases lay in between. CDR3 length: 12 residues. As DNA, the CDR3 is TGTGCCAGCAGTTCCCAAGGAAAGACCCAGTACTTC. Amino acids: CASSSQGKTQYF.

This sequence joins TRBV3-1 and TRBJ1-3; 7 bases fit TRBD1. Germline loops: CDR1 LGHDT, CDR2 YNNKEL (reference sequence). The V and J ends lost 5 bases and 4 bases, in that order; junction bases with no gene match: 8. This CDR3 is 15 amino acids long. CDR3 loop: CASSLGQTEGNTIYF. The CDR3 DNA reads as TGTGCCAGCAGCTTGGGACAGACTGAAGGAAACACCATATATTTT.

This clonotype was observed at least ten times. The V gene is TRBV5-1, the J gene TRBJ2-1, with 12 bases that match TRBD2. Per germline, CDR1 SGHRS and CDR2 YFSETQ. This CDR3 is 15 amino acids long. V was clipped by 5 bases and J by 8 bases; unmatched bases: 8. In DNA, the CDR3 is TGCGCCAGCAGTCATGACGGGACTAGCGGGTATGAGCAGTTCTTC. Amino acid sequence: CASSHDGTSGYEQFF.

This clonotype has a count of ten or more. Written as DNA, the CDR3 is TGTGCCAGCTCAACCTCTAGCGGGGAGCAGTTCTTC. Translated, it gives CASSTSSGEQFF. The chain couples TRBV18 to TRBJ2-1; 8 nucleotides line up with TRBD2. After removal of 5 bases from V and 10 bases from J, the junction contained 4 bases not matched to a gene. CDR3 length: 12 residues. Germline V gene data show CDR1 as KGHSH and CDR2 as LQKENI.

The table lists this clonotype with many counts. The chain couples TRBV5-1 to TRBJ1-1; D might be TRBD1 (6 bases). Germline loops: CDR1 SGHRS, CDR2 YFSETQ. The V end was cut by 0 bases, the J end by 2 bases, with 20 bases between. The CDR3 is 18 amino acids. The CDR3 region has the DNA TGCGCCAGCAGCTTGGCCGGACAGCGGCTACTATCTAACACTGAAGCTTTCTTT. This sequence encodes CASSLAGQRLLSNTEAFF. The full variable domain, with the rest looked up from reference TRBV5-1 and TRBJ1-1, is KAGVTQTPRYLIKTRGQQVTLSCSPISGHRSVSWYQQTPGQGLQFLFEYFSETQRNKGNFPGRFSGRQFSNSRSEMNVSTLELGDSALYLCASSLAGQRLLSNTEAFFGQGTRLTVV.

This clonotype has a count of ten or more. V and J are TRBV11-2 and TRBJ2-5; D is undetermined. There are 14 residues in the CDR3. Per germline, CDR1 SGHAT and CDR2 FQNNGV. V lost 1 base and J 2 bases, leaving 8 bases between the germline ends. In DNA form, the CDR3 reads TGTGCCAGCAGCTTAGTTTGGCAGCAAGAGACCCAGTACTTC. Its protein is CASSLVWQQETQYF.